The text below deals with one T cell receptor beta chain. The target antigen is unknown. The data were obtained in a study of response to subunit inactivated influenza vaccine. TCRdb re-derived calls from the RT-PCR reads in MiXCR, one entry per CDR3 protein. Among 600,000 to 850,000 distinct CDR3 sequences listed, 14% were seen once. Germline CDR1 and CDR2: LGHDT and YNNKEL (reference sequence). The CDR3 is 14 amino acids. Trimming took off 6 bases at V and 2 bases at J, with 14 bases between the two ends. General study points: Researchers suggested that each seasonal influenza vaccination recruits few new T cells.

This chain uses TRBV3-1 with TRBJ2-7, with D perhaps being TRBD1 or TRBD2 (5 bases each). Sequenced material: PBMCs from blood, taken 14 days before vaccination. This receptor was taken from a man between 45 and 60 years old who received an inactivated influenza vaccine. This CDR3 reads CASRKAVGPYEQYF. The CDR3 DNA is TGTGCCAGCAGAAAAGCGGTGGGGCCCTACGAGCAGTACTTC.